A single sample gave rise to the 31 T cell receptor beta chains below, sequenced in a study of blood T cell repertoires in COVID-19. The method was immunoSEQ multiplex PCR; TCRdb's version includes in-frame clones alone and lacks a portion of them. This repertoire shows roughly 59,000 clones, around 81% found once; its top ten account for approximately 3.4%. Source material: peripheral blood. These receptors all stem from a woman over 75 with acute or convalescent COVID-19.

The rearrangement links TRBV28 to TRBJ2-1; TRBD1 matches 9 bases. CDR3 length: 14 amino acids. Losses at the gene ends were 8 bases for V and 7 bases for J; bases not matched to a gene: 9. CDR1 and CDR2 from the germline V gene are MDHEN and SYDVKM. In DNA, the CDR3 is TGTGCCAGCGGCCGGGACAGGGTTCTGAATGAGCAGTTCTTC. Its protein product is CASGRDRVLNEQFF. Complete variable domain (other parts from reference TRBV28 and TRBJ2-1): DVKVTQSSRYLVKRTGEKVFLECVQDMDHENMFWYRQDPGLGLRLIYFSYDVKMKEKGDIPEGYSVSREKKERFSLILESASTNQTSMYLCASGRDRVLNEQFFGPGTRLTVL.

This chain links TRBV6-2 or TRBV6-3 with TRBJ1-5; 8 positions agree with TRBD1. This CDR3 is built from 14 residues. The V gene end was trimmed by 6 bases and the J gene end by 2 bases; junction bases not matched to a gene: 3. From germline, CDR1 is MNHEY and CDR2 SVGEGT. CDR3: CASSGQGGNQPQHF. In DNA, the CDR3 is TGTGCCAGCAGCGGACAGGGAGGCAATCAGCCCCAGCATTTT.

This sequence joins TRBV7-9 and TRBJ2-1, with D perhaps TRBD1 (6 bases). The CDR3 spans 15 residues. The germline V gene encodes CDR1 SEHNR and CDR2 FQNEAQ (reference sequence). Trimming left V 3 bases short and J 4 bases short, with 13 bases between. CDR3 bases: TGTGCCAGCAGCTTGGCTCAGGGGTATTACAATGAGCAGTTCTTC. As protein: CASSLAQGYYNEQFF.

The rearrangement links TRBV4-1 to TRBJ2-2; the D gene is possibly TRBD1 (6 bases). The germline V gene has CDR1 MGHRA and CDR2 YSYEKL. CDR3 length: 20 amino acids. Trimming removed 3 bases at V and 1 base at J, with 24 bases between. CDR3: CASSHQRKIHRVLNTGELFF. The CDR3, as DNA: TGCGCCAGCAGCCACCAAAGAAAAATACACAGGGTTTTGAACACCGGGGAGCTGTTTTTT.

This chain links TRBV11-2 with TRBJ2-7; the match to TRBD1 covers 7 bases. J lost 4 bases, V lost 5 bases, and 8 bases had no gene match. CDR1 and CDR2 (germline): SGHAT, FQNNGV. The CDR3 totals 14 residues. CDR3 protein: CASSPVGGRYEQYF. The CDR3 DNA reads as TGTGCCAGCAGCCCCGTAGGGGGCAGGTACGAGCAGTACTTC.

The V gene is TRBV20-1, the J gene TRBJ2-1; 9 bases align to TRBD2. Germline CDR1 and CDR2: DFQATT and SNEGSKA (reference sequence). J gave up 10 bases and V 3 bases, and 10 bases lay outside the gene matches. The CDR3 loop spans 14 amino acids. The CDR3 sequence is CSASGGTSPTEQFF. CDR3 nucleotide sequence: TGCAGTGCTAGTGGCGGGACTAGCCCAACGGAGCAGTTCTTC.

V is TRBV19 and J is TRBJ1-1; TRBD1 is a possible D gene (5 bases). V was pared by 5 bases and J by 10 bases, with 17 bases between. The CDR3 contains 13 residues. CDR1 and CDR2 (germline): LNHDA, SQIVND (reference sequence). The CDR3 protein is CASSPRDSMGAFF. The CDR3, as DNA: TGTGCCAGTAGTCCTCGGGACTCCATGGGAGCTTTCTTT.

V usage is TRBV6-5 and J usage is TRBJ1-6, with a tentative D call TRBD1 (5 bases). The germline V gene has CDR1 MNHEY and CDR2 SVGAGI. V was pared by 5 bases and J by 6 bases, with 8 bases between. CDR3 size: 13 residues. CDR3 DNA sequence: TGTGCCAGCAGTCCCGACAGTAATTCACCCCTCCACTTT. As protein: CASSPDSNSPLHF.

This clone was seen only a few times. This chain uses TRBV19 with TRBJ1-5, with a tentative D call TRBD1 (5 bases). The CDR3 has 14 amino acids. Germline values: CDR1 LNHDA, CDR2 SQIVND (reference sequence). V shed 7 bases and J shed 2 bases, with 12 bases lying between them. CDR3 region: CASTKVGGNQPQHF. The DNA of the CDR3 is TGTGCCAGTACAAAGGTAGGGGGCAATCAGCCCCAGCATTTT.

This chain uses TRBV18 with TRBJ2-2; possible D gene TRBD2, 5 bases. Germline CDR1 reads KGHSH; CDR2 reads LQKENI. V was trimmed by 3 bases and J by 4 bases, leaving 12 bases between them. The CDR3 covers 15 residues. CDR3 sequence reads: CASSPVQAGTGELFF. In nucleotides, the CDR3 is TGTGCCAGCTCACCGGTCCAGGCGGGCACCGGGGAGCTGTTTTTT.

This clone was seen only a few times. The chain combines TRBV18 with TRBJ2-5; 9 bases fit TRBD2. V lost 2 bases, J lost 5 bases, and 9 bases stayed unmatched. This CDR3 is 16 amino acids long. The germline V gene encodes CDR1 KGHSH and CDR2 LQKENI. The CDR3 loop reads CASSPRFSGSGETQYF. The CDR3 nucleotides read TGTGCCAGCTCACCAAGGTTTAGCGGGAGCGGGGAGACCCAGTACTTC.

CDR3 nucleotides: TGTGCCATCAGTGAAGTCGTCGCAGGGAACACTGAAGCTTTCTTT. It codes for CAISEVVAGNTEAFF. This rearrangement joins TRBV10-3 to TRBJ1-1; D not certain. V lost 3 bases to trimming and J lost 1 base, with 12 bases between them. Per the germline V gene, CDR1 is ENHRY and CDR2 is SYGVKD. CDR3 length: 15 amino acids.

This chain connects TRBV5-8 to TRBJ1-2; D may be TRBD1 (5 bases). CDR1 and CDR2 (germline): SGHTS, YDEGEE. V lost 3 bases and J 2 bases, leaving 14 bases between the germline ends. This CDR3 spans 15 amino acids. The chain's CDR3 is CASSWGGVTNYGYTF. In DNA, the CDR3 is TGTGCCAGCAGCTGGGGAGGGGTCACCAACTATGGCTACACCTTC.

This chain joins TRBV19 and TRBJ1-4; unclear D gene. The CDR3 totals 14 residues. V lost 3 bases and J lost 8, with 13 bases in between. The germline V gene encodes CDR1 LNHDA and CDR2 SQIVND (reference sequence). The CDR3 nucleotides read TGTGCCAGTAGTATGAATCCCCAACGGGAAAAACTGTTTTTT. This codes for CASSMNPQREKLFF.

This clone is classed as medium-sized. The CDR3 DNA follows: TGTGCCAGCAACCCGGGACAGAGCGGTTTAGATGAGCAGTTCTTC. Translated: CASNPGQSGLDEQFF. J is TRBJ2-1 and V is TRBV7-8; 7 bases agree with TRBD1. This CDR3 has 15 amino acids. Per the germline V gene, CDR1 is SGHVS and CDR2 is FQNEAQ. V lost 7 bases and J lost 8; bases outside the gene matches: 14.

This chain uses TRBV5-4 with TRBJ1-5; 9 nucleotides agree with TRBD1. CDR1 and CDR2 (germline): SGHNT, YYREEE (reference sequence). With V trimmed by 0 bases and J by 3 bases, 1 base remained unmatched. There are 15 residues in the CDR3. CDR3 loop: CASSLGTGANQPQHF. Written as DNA, the CDR3 is TGTGCCAGCAGCTTGGGGACAGGGGCCAATCAGCCCCAGCATTTT.

V and J are TRBV18 and TRBJ1-4; possibly TRBD1 for D (5 bases). The CDR3 extends over 14 amino acids. V was trimmed by 3 bases and J by 8 bases, leaving 13 bases between them. CDR1 and CDR2 from the germline V gene are KGHSH and LQKENI. The CDR3 reads CASSPGTGREKLFF. Written as DNA, the CDR3 is TGTGCCAGCTCACCGGGAACAGGCAGAGAAAAACTGTTTTTT.

The chain has TRBV6-5 and TRBJ2-1; 12 bases line up with TRBD2. The CDR3 is 14 amino acids. V was pared by 6 bases and J by 8 bases, with 5 bases of the junction left unmatched. Germline CDR1 and CDR2: MNHEY and SVGAGI. CDR3 amino acids: CASSPTSGSYEQFF. As DNA, the CDR3 is TGTGCCAGCAGCCCGACTAGCGGGAGCTATGAGCAGTTCTTC.

The chain joins TRBV18 to TRBJ1-4; 8 bases align to TRBD1. The CDR3 runs 15 residues. V shed 4 bases and J 6 bases; nucleotides not matched to a gene: 7. Germline assignment: CDR1 KGHSH and CDR2 LQKENI. The CDR3 spells CASSLGQGGDEKLFF. The CDR3 DNA is TGTGCCAGCTCACTCGGACAGGGAGGAGATGAAAAACTGTTTTTT. The full variable domain, completed using reference TRBV18 and TRBJ1-4, is NAGVMQNPRHLVRRRGQEARLRCSPMKGHSHVYWYRQLPEEGLKFMVYLQKENIIDESGMPKERFSAEFPKEGPSILRIQQVVRGDSAAYFCASSLGQGGDEKLFFGSGTQLSVL.

This clone has only one observation. The gene calls are TRBV29-1 and TRBJ1-5, with D maybe TRBD1 (6 bases). The CDR3 has 13 amino acids. CDR1 is SQVTM, CDR2 ANQGSEA, per germline. Trimming removed 2 bases at V and 7 bases at J, with 12 bases between. DNA of the CDR3: TGCAGCGTTGAACAGGGGCCTGGACAGCCCCAGCATTTT. Protein sequence: CSVEQGPGQPQHF.

J is TRBJ2-2 and V is TRBV5-1; 9 nucleotides match TRBD2. Germline lookup yields CDR1 SGHRS and CDR2 YFSETQ. Trimming removed 0 bases from V and 4 bases from J; junction bases left unmatched: 4. This CDR3 is 16 amino acids long. CDR3 sequence (DNA): TGCGCCAGCAGCTTGGTGGCGGGGGGGCCCACCGGGGAGCTGTTTTTT. It codes for CASSLVAGGPTGELFF.

This chain uses TRBV19 with TRBJ2-6; perhaps TRBD1 as D (6 bases). This CDR3 spans 16 amino acids. Germline assignment: CDR1 LNHDA and CDR2 SQIVND (reference sequence). V shed 6 bases and J shed 0 bases, with 12 bases lying between them. The CDR3 DNA reads TGTGCCAGTAGGGACAGTGGAGCCTCTGGGGCCAACGTCCTGACTTTC. Its protein is CASRDSGASGANVLTF.

The chain employs TRBV12-5 and TRBJ1-3; tentative D call: TRBD1 (6 bases). This CDR3 has 13 residues. In germline, CDR1 is LGHNT, CDR2 FRNRAP. V was clipped by 7 bases and J by 3 bases, with 10 bases between them. CDR3 amino acids: CASASGVGNTIYF. The CDR3 bases are TGTGCTAGTGCCTCAGGGGTTGGAAACACCATATATTTT.

The rearrangement links TRBV7-9 to TRBJ1-1; D is possibly TRBD1 (5 bases). Germline lookup yields CDR1 SEHNR and CDR2 FQNEAQ (reference sequence). CDR3 size: 12 residues. The V gene lost 7 bases and the J gene lost 5 bases, with 11 bases spanning the gap. CDR3 nucleotide sequence: TGTGCCAGCACTCACGGGGGGACTGAAGCTTTCTTT. Protein product: CASTHGGTEAFF.

The rearrangement joins TRBV28 to TRBJ1-2; 9 positions agree with TRBD1. The CDR3 runs to 15 residues. Germline values: CDR1 MDHEN, CDR2 SYDVKM. Trimming cost V 2 bases and J 6 bases; bases outside gene matches: 7. The CDR3 bases are TGTGCCAGCAGTTTACGGGGACAGGGAATAGATGGCTACACCTTC. Its translation is CASSLRGQGIDGYTF.

This clone was counted a few times. The chain links TRBV5-1 to TRBJ1-5; 10 bases are a match to TRBD1. Germline V CDR1 and CDR2: SGHRS, YFSETQ. Losses at the gene ends were 4 bases for V and 2 bases for J; bases not matched to a gene: 3. The CDR3 runs to 15 residues. CDR3 in DNA: TGCGCCAGCAGCAGCGGGACAGGGGGCAATCAGCCCCAGCATTTT. This encodes CASSSGTGGNQPQHF.

The V gene is TRBV29-1, the J gene TRBJ2-2; TRBD2 matches 7 bases. CDR1 is SQVTM, CDR2 ANQGSEA, per germline. Germline trimming cut 7 bases from V and 1 base from J; bases unmatched to any gene: 6. This CDR3 has 14 residues. CDR3 in DNA: TGCAGCGCCCTCTCGGGGGGGAACACCGGGGAGCTGTTTTTT. The encoded protein is CSALSGGNTGELFF.

This clone was counted only a few times. The rearrangement uses TRBV5-4 and TRBJ1-1; D might be TRBD1 (5 bases). V was trimmed by 4 bases and J by 7 bases, leaving 14 bases between them. The CDR3 contains 13 residues. Germline CDR1 SGHNT, CDR2 YYREEE (reference sequence). CDR3 in amino acids: CASSRPDKGEAFF. The CDR3 DNA sequence: TGTGCCAGCAGCCGCCCGGACAAGGGTGAAGCTTTCTTT.

The chain joins TRBV14 to TRBJ2-7; 11 bases line up with TRBD1. Germline loops: CDR1 SGHDN, CDR2 FVKESK. J was trimmed by 5 bases and V by 4 bases; bases with no gene match: 4. This CDR3 contains 14 residues. The CDR3 spells CASSLGTGGNEQYF. For the CDR3, the DNA is TGTGCCAGCAGCCTGGGGACAGGGGGAAACGAGCAGTACTTC.

The chain joins TRBV19 to TRBJ2-1; D is ambiguous. The CDR3 loop spans 12 amino acids. Trimming left V 3 bases short and J 10 bases short, with 10 bases between. Germline CDR1 and CDR2: LNHDA and SQIVND (reference sequence). The CDR3 bases are TGTGCCAGTAGTATTAGGATGGGCGAGCAGTTCTTC. It is translated as CASSIRMGEQFF.

To note about this clone: This sample includes further DNA sequences coding for the same CDR3. The chain recombines TRBV28 with TRBJ2-7; D gene uncertain. This CDR3 has 12 amino acids. The germline V gene has CDR1 MDHEN and CDR2 SYDVKM. Trimming removed 3 bases from V and 3 bases from J, with 6 bases in between. As DNA, the CDR3 is TGTGCCAGCAGTTTGTCCTTCTACGAGCAGTACTTC. Translated: CASSLSFYEQYF. Complete variable domain (other parts from reference TRBV28 and TRBJ2-7): DVKVTQSSRYLVKRTGEKVFLECVQDMDHENMFWYRQDPGLGLRLIYFSYDVKMKEKGDIPEGYSVSREKKERFSLILESASTNQTSMYLCASSLSFYEQYFGPGTRLTVT.